Below, 17 T cell receptor beta chains from the same sample are listed, as sequenced in a study of shared clonotypes between healthy human individuals. Here immunoSEQ multiplex PCR was the method, and the copy in TCRdb shows in-frame clones only, minus some. The sample lists about 560,000 clones, roughly 72% seen once, with more than 10% in the top ten. Sequencing was performed on PBMCs. These receptors all come from a woman aged 40 to 49 in good health. Some clones in this sample may be carry-over from other donors' samples.

The chain is built from TRBV5-1 and TRBJ2-1; 7 bases fit TRBD1. The CDR3 sequence is 16 residues long. In germline, CDR1 is SGHRS, CDR2 YFSETQ. V dropped 0 bases and J dropped 0; count of bases not matched to a gene: 3. The chain's CDR3 is CASSLVPGGSYNEQFF. The CDR3 nucleotides are TGCGCCAGCAGCTTGGTGCCAGGGGGCTCCTACAATGAGCAGTTCTTC.

This clone was counted between two and nine times. This rearrangement joins TRBV30 to TRBJ1-4; no definite D call. The CDR3 runs 13 residues. Trimming pared 0 bases from V and 5 bases from J, leaving 7 bases between. Germline loops: CDR1 GTSNPN, CDR2 SVGIG (reference sequence). The CDR3 coding sequence is TGTGCCTGGAGTGTATCTGGGAATGAAAAACTGTTTTTT. Translated: CAWSVSGNEKLFF.

This chain uses TRBV7-6 with TRBJ1-1; D may be TRBD1 (5 bases). CDR3 size: 15 residues. Germline CDR1 reads SGHVS; CDR2 reads FNYEAQ. Between the trimmed V and J ends, which lost 5 bases and 6 bases, there was a span of 19 bases. The CDR3 spells CASSPGGRAGAEAFF. As DNA, the CDR3 is TGTGCCAGCAGCCCCGGCGGCAGGGCGGGAGCTGAAGCTTTCTTT.

The CDR3, as DNA: TGTGCCAGTAGTATTCGGCTAGCCGTAACCTACGAGCAGTACTTC. Protein: CASSIRLAVTYEQYF. This chain links TRBV19 with TRBJ2-7, with a tentative D call TRBD2 (5 bases). V was clipped by 3 bases and J by 2 bases, with 14 bases between them. Germline CDR1 reads LNHDA; CDR2 reads SQIVND (reference sequence). The length of the CDR3 is 15 residues.

The chain carries TRBV27 and TRBJ1-1, with a weak D call TRBD1 (6 bases). The CDR3 extends over 14 amino acids. V was shortened by 5 bases and J by 1 base, with 11 bases between the two germline ends. The germline CDR1 and CDR2 sequences are MNHEY and SMNVEV (reference sequence). The CDR3 region has the DNA TGTGCCAGCAGTACTCGAGGGGGGAACACTGAAGCTTTCTTT. Translation: CASSTRGGNTEAFF.

With regard to this clone: Germline is not matched at one junction end, which may reflect a read error. This chain joins TRBV25-1 and TRBJ2-7, with D possibly TRBD1 on 8 matching bases. Germline loops: CDR1 MGHDK, CDR2 SYGVNS. The CDR3 has 12 amino acids. For the CDR3, the DNA is TGTACCAGCGGGACAGGTACCTACGAGCAGTACTTC. It yields the protein CTSGTGTYEQYF.

This clone was found once. The identical CDR3 is also encoded by other nucleotide sequences in the sample. V gene TRBV7-3 combines with J gene TRBJ2-3; D call uncertain. The CDR3 has 14 amino acids. Trimming took off 5 bases at V and 2 bases at J, with 11 bases between the two ends. Germline-derived CDR1 and CDR2 are SGHTA and FQGTGA. CDR3 amino acids: CASSPGTSTDTQYF. The CDR3 nucleotides are TGTGCCAGCAGCCCAGGAACCTCCACAGATACGCAGTATTTT.

The chain recombines TRBV28 with TRBJ2-7; 10 bases are shared with TRBD2. V was pared by 7 bases and J by 7 bases, with 10 bases of the junction left unmatched. Germline V CDR1 and CDR2: MDHEN, SYDVKM. The CDR3 consists of 14 residues. The DNA for the CDR3 is TGTGCCAGCATAAGACTAGCGGGCGCTAGGGAGCAGTACTTC. This translates into CASIRLAGAREQYF.

The chain joins TRBV28 to TRBJ1-2; no clear D. Germline loops: CDR1 MDHEN, CDR2 SYDVKM. This CDR3 has 15 amino acids. Between the trimmed V and J ends, which lost 6 bases and 0 bases, there was a span of 14 bases. CDR3 in DNA: TGTGCCAGCAGGGACGGTTCCGAGGCTAACTATGGCTACACCTTC. This gives the protein CASRDGSEANYGYTF.

This chain connects TRBV5-1 to TRBJ1-5, with a tentative D call TRBD1 (6 bases). Per germline, CDR1 SGHRS and CDR2 YFSETQ. The V gene lost 0 bases and the J gene lost 6 bases, with 16 bases spanning the gap. The CDR3 length is 16 residues. The DNA of the CDR3 is TGCGCCAGCAGCTTGGCGGAGTTGGGGGGGGCTCAGCCCCAGCATTTT. The encoded protein is CASSLAELGGAQPQHF.

V is TRBV2 and J is TRBJ2-3; D gene uncertain. The CDR3 is made up of 15 amino acids. From germline, CDR1 is SNHLY and CDR2 FYNNEI. The germline V and J ends were trimmed by 2 bases and 5 bases, with 14 bases remaining between them. This CDR3 is CASSEMAAGKDTQYF. The DNA for the CDR3 is TGTGCCAGCAGTGAAATGGCCGCTGGAAAAGATACGCAGTATTTT. Full variable domain (rest looked up from reference TRBV2 and TRBJ2-3): EPEVTQTPSHQVTQMGQEVILRCVPISNHLYFYWYRQILGQKVEFLVSFYNNEISEKSEIFDDQFSVERPDGSNFTLKIRSTKLEDSAMYFCASSEMAAGKDTQYFGPGTRLTVL.

The V call is TRBV10-3, the J call TRBJ2-3; 16 bases are a match to TRBD2. Trimming removed 10 bases from V and 5 bases from J; junction bases left unmatched: 3. The CDR3 runs to 14 residues. Germline V gene data show CDR1 as ENHRY and CDR2 as SYGVKD. Here the CDR3 DNA reads TGTGCCACGGGACTAGCGGGGGGGGGAGATACGCAGTATTTT. Translated: CATGLAGGGDTQYF.

V gene TRBV5-1 combines with J gene TRBJ2-1, with D maybe TRBD1 (6 bases). The CDR3 runs to 16 residues. Between the trimmed V and J ends, which lost 4 bases and 0 bases, there was a span of 14 bases. Germline lookup yields CDR1 SGHRS and CDR2 YFSETQ. The CDR3 here is CASSLATGRSYNEQFF. DNA for the CDR3: TGCGCCAGCAGCCTGGCTACAGGGCGCTCCTACAATGAGCAGTTCTTC.

The chain links TRBV4-1 to TRBJ1-6; D call uncertain. The V gene's germline CDR1 is MGHRA and CDR2 YSYEKL. V lost 1 base and J lost 9, with 16 bases in between. The CDR3 has 16 residues. The CDR3 reads CASSQGSALTLSPLHF. CDR3 sequence (DNA): TGCGCCAGCAGCCAAGGATCGGCCCTAACCCTTTCACCCCTCCACTTT.

This clone was counted at least ten times. Here the CDR3 reads CASSSLAGRLDTQYF. The CDR3 DNA sequence: TGTGCCAGCAGCTCACTAGCGGGACGGTTGGATACGCAGTATTTT. The chain recombines TRBV6-1 with TRBJ2-3; the match to TRBD2 covers 10 bases. Per germline, CDR1 MNHNS and CDR2 SASEGT. The CDR3 has 15 amino acids. V was clipped by 6 bases and J by 6 bases; unmatched bases: 9.

The rearrangement joins TRBV27 to TRBJ2-7, with 12 bases aligning to TRBD1. Trimming cost V 4 bases and J 4 bases; bases outside gene matches: 8. The CDR3 spans 16 residues. CDR1 MNHEY and CDR2 SMNVEV come from the germline V gene (reference sequence). CDR3 nucleotide sequence: TGTGCCAGCAGTTCCCTCCGGGACAGGGGGCTTTACGAGCAGTACTTC. This gives the protein CASSSLRDRGLYEQYF.

The chain has TRBV2 and TRBJ1-5; D is uncertain. V dropped 1 base and J dropped 0 bases, with 4 bases sitting between them. Germline CDR1 is SNHLY and CDR2 is FYNNEI. This CDR3 has 14 residues. The CDR3 coding sequence is TGTGCCAGCAGTGAAGTACTTAGCAATCAGCCCCAGCATTTT. It encodes CASSEVLSNQPQHF.